Following are 5 T cell receptor beta chains from one sample sequenced in a study of cytomegalovirus exposure and HLA in healthy donors. The PCR had 60 Vbeta and 13 Jbeta primers. Using immunoSEQ multiplex PCR, the repertoire was profiled, and TCRdb retains in-frame clones only, with some absent. This table has more than 150,000 clones, roughly 77% appearing once. The sample taken for sequencing was PBMCs. The origin of the receptors is a woman aged 25 to 45 in good health and CMV-seronegative.

The CDR3 DNA reads as TGTGCCAGTAGTATTACCACAGGGGTCTTCGAGCAGTACTTC. Translating gives CASSITTGVFEQYF. The rearrangement joins TRBV19 to TRBJ2-7, with 7 bases identical to TRBD1. The ends lost 3 bases at V and 6 bases at J; junction bases unmatched: 8. Per the germline V gene, CDR1 is LNHDA and CDR2 is SQIVND (reference sequence). The CDR3 runs to 14 residues.

V is TRBV5-6 and J is TRBJ1-5, with 11 positions matching TRBD1. The CDR3 extends over 15 amino acids. Germline CDR1 and CDR2: SGHDT and YYEEEE. V lost 4 bases and J lost 9; bases outside the gene matches: 9. The CDR3 here is CASSLGQGGNWPQHF. CDR3 sequence (DNA): TGTGCCAGCAGCCTGGGACAGGGGGGAAATTGGCCCCAGCATTTT.

This clone came up a few times. This sequence joins TRBV5-1 and TRBJ2-1; maybe TRBD1 (5 bases). From germline, CDR1 is SGHRS and CDR2 YFSETQ. This CDR3 contains 14 residues. V lost 5 bases, J lost 0 bases, and 9 bases lay in between. The CDR3 region has the DNA TGCGCCAGCAGGCAAGGGGACTCCTACAATGAGCAGTTCTTC. The encoded protein is CASRQGDSYNEQFF.

This clone has more than one count but fewer than ten. The genes are TRBV7-2 and TRBJ2-1; D might be TRBD1 (6 bases). The CDR3 is 14 residues long. CDR1 and CDR2 from the germline V gene are SGHTA and FQGNSA. V gave up 3 bases and J gave up 5 bases, with 11 bases separating them. Here the CDR3 DNA reads TGTGCCAGCAGCTTGAGTTCAGGGGACAATGAGCAGTTCTTC. It translates to CASSLSSGDNEQFF.

The V and J genes are TRBV6-1 and TRBJ2-1, with 10 bases lining up with TRBD1. The V segment lost 6 bases and the J segment 8 bases; nucleotides outside the gene matches: 10. This CDR3 is built from 15 residues. Germline assignment: CDR1 MNHNS and CDR2 SASEGT. The CDR3 is CASRLFDRGLYEQFF. Here the CDR3 DNA reads TGTGCCAGCAGACTTTTTGACAGGGGGCTGTATGAGCAGTTCTTC.